A selection of T cell receptor beta chains follows, all from one sample in a study of neoadjuvant nivolumab and ipilimumab in lung cancer. TCRdb's copy holds only in-frame clones and misses some; the assay was immunoSEQ multiplex PCR. The sample yields about 30,000 clones, around 76% seen once. Source: tumor tissue, taken after neoadjuvant nivolumab, alone or with ipilimumab, at or shortly before surgery. Every receptor here comes from an adult with non-small cell lung cancer. The CDR3 runs from the conserved cysteine through the conserved F or W. The D gene is left open where the match is weak. The size of a clone is reported for some rows only, either as once, few or many, or as a class for expanded clones.

V: TRBV11-2; J: TRBJ1-2; length: 13; size: once; D: NA; CDR3: CASSPGTAHGYTF; DNA: TGTGCCAGCAGCCCAGGGACGGCGCATGGCTACACCTTC
V: TRBV10-2; J: TRBJ2-1; length: 10; size: NA; D: NA; CDR3: CASSADEQFF; DNA: TGCGCCAGCAGTGCGGATGAGCAGTTCTTC
V: TRBV5-1; J: TRBJ2-7; length: 14; size: once; D: NA; CDR3: CASSTDAASGVQYF; DNA: TGCGCCAGCAGCACGGACGCCGCATCGGGGGTTCAGTACTTC
V: TRBV7-2; J: TRBJ2-7; length: 14; size: few; D: NA; CDR3: CASSLEGQAYEQYF; DNA: TGTGCCAGCAGCTTAGAGGGCCAGGCCTACGAGCAGTACTTC
V: TRBV7-9; J: TRBJ1-1; length: 12; size: NA; D: NA; CDR3: CASSWVNTEAFF; DNA: TGTGCCAGCAGCTGGGTAAACACTGAAGCTTTCTTT
V: TRBV5-1; J: TRBJ1-2; length: 13; size: few; D: TRBD1; CDR3: CASNSGQGFGYTF; DNA: TGCGCCAGCAATTCGGGACAGGGGTTCGGCTACACCTTC
V: TRBV2; J: TRBJ2-7; length: 14; size: NA; D: NA; CDR3: CASSEMASYYEQYF; DNA: TGTGCCAGCAGTGAAATGGCCAGCTACTACGAGCAGTACTTC
V: TRBV5-1; J: TRBJ2-3; length: 15; size: NA; D: NA; CDR3: CASSSRGSSTDTQYF; DNA: TGCGCCAGCAGCTCCCGGGGCTCTAGCACAGATACGCAGTATTTT
V: TRBV29-1; J: TRBJ2-3; length: 13; size: NA; D: NA; CDR3: CSVEVGQSDTQYF; DNA: TGCAGCGTTGAAGTGGGGCAGTCAGATACGCAGTATTTT
V: TRBV18; J: TRBJ1-6; length: 14; size: few; D: NA; CDR3: CASSPADRSSPLHF; DNA: TGTGCCAGCTCACCAGCGGACAGATCTTCACCCCTCCACTTT
V: TRBV5-6; J: TRBJ2-3; length: 16; size: NA; D: TRBD2; CDR3: CASSSPLAGGTDTQYF; DNA: TGTGCCAGCAGCTCCCCGCTAGCGGGGGGGACAGATACGCAGTATTTT
V: TRBV6-1; J: TRBJ2-7; length: 14; size: NA; D: NA; CDR3: CASSKTGDVYEQYF; DNA: TGTGCCAGCAGTAAAACGGGGGATGTCTACGAGCAGTACTTC
V: TRBV2; J: TRBJ2-3; length: 14; size: NA; D: NA; CDR3: CASSVDKVGDTQYF; DNA: TGTGCCAGCAGTGTAGATAAAGTCGGAGATACGCAGTATTTT
V: TRBV9; J: TRBJ2-3; length: 11; size: few; D: NA; CDR3: CASSSTDTQYF; DNA: TGTGCCAGCAGCTCCACAGATACGCAGTATTTT
V: TRBV30; J: TRBJ1-1; length: 13; size: few; D: NA; CDR3: CAWSVRDGLRAFF; DNA: TGTGCCTGGAGTGTACGGGACGGCTTGAGGGCTTTCTTT
V: TRBV7-2; J: TRBJ1-2; length: 15; size: NA; D: TRBD1; CDR3: CASSFTGTGYYGYTF; DNA: TGTGCCAGCAGCTTTACCGGGACAGGATACTATGGCTACACCTTC
V: TRBV28; J: TRBJ1-1; length: 15; size: NA; D: NA; CDR3: CASSLGGNRRTEAFF; DNA: TGTGCCAGCAGTTTAGGTGGGAATCGACGAACTGAAGCTTTCTTT
V: TRBV4-1; J: TRBJ1-3; length: 14; size: NA; D: NA; CDR3: CASSHGRSGNTIYF; DNA: TGCGCCAGCAGCCACGGACGCTCTGGAAACACCATATATTTT
V: TRBV30; J: TRBJ1-4; length: 15; size: NA; D: NA; CDR3: CAWSWSGFEGEKLFF; DNA: TGTGCCTGGAGCTGGTCAGGGTTCGAGGGTGAAAAACTGTTTTTT
V: TRBV7-2; J: TRBJ2-5; length: 15; size: NA; D: TRBD1; CDR3: CASSLVGQGQETQYF; DNA: TGTGCCAGCAGCTTGGTGGGACAGGGGCAAGAGACCCAGTACTTC
V: TRBV7-9; J: TRBJ2-2; length: 15; size: NA; D: NA; CDR3: CASSLSAGDTGELFF; DNA: TGTGCCAGCAGCTTATCCGCCGGGGACACCGGGGAGCTGTTTTTT
V: TRBV20-1; J: TRBJ2-7; length: 11; size: few; D: NA; CDR3: CSARHSYEQYF; DNA: TGCAGTGCTAGACACTCCTACGAGCAGTACTTC
V: TRBV5-1; J: TRBJ1-2; length: 13; size: NA; D: NA; CDR3: CASSLVQGHGYTF; DNA: TGCGCCAGCAGCTTGGTGCAGGGACATGGCTACACCTTC
V: TRBV7-9; J: TRBJ2-3; length: 17; size: once; D: NA; CDR3: CASSLPDGGNPPDTQYF; DNA: TGTGCCAGCAGCCTACCGGACGGAGGTAATCCTCCAGATACGCAGTATTTT
V: TRBV5-1; J: TRBJ1-4; length: 15; size: NA; D: NA; CDR3: CASSPGQGRNEKLFF; DNA: TGCGCCAGCAGCCCCGGCCAGGGGCGAAATGAAAAACTGTTTTTT
V: TRBV11-1; J: TRBJ2-7; length: 11; size: NA; D: NA; CDR3: CASTLSYEQYF; DNA: TGTGCCAGCACCCTGAGTTACGAGCAGTACTTC
V: TRBV5-6; J: TRBJ1-2; length: 13; size: NA; D: NA; CDR3: CASSPERDYGYTF; DNA: TGTGCCAGCAGCCCCGAACGTGACTATGGCTACACCTTC